The T cell receptor beta chain under discussion was sequenced for a study of blood T cell repertoires in COVID-19. Method: immunoSEQ multiplex PCR; TCRdb's copy keeps in-frame clones and lacks some. Altogether over 65,000 clones are present, 80% to 90% being singletons, with the ten largest covering 25% to 30%. Looked up from germline, CDR1 is LGHDT and CDR2 is YNNKEL (reference sequence). V lost 0 bases to trimming and J lost 5 bases, with 9 bases between them. This CDR3 is 14 amino acids long. Sequenced material: peripheral blood. The clonotype comes from a man aged 50 or older with active or convalescent COVID-19. The rearrangement uses TRBV3-1 (or the pseudogene TRBV3-2) and TRBJ2-3; no definite D call. The chain's CDR3 is CASSQDRVVDTQYF. The DNA of the CDR3 is TGTGCCAGCAGCCAAGATCGGGTCGTAGATACGCAGTATTTT.